This TCR beta chain derives from a study of tumor T cells in aggressive B-cell lymphoma. Clones were sequenced by immunoSEQ multiplex PCR, and TCRdb holds only the in-frame ones, with some missing. The sample includes some 3,000 clones, approximately 94% seen only once; the top ten take 2% to 2.5%. V lost 0 bases and J lost 0; bases outside the gene matches: 2. This CDR3 comprises 17 residues. This clone turned up a few times. The sample taken for sequencing was tumor tissue. This chain joins TRBV23-1 and TRBJ2-1; 10 bases are shared with TRBD2. TRBV23-1 falls under the ORF class, with uncertain function. The sequence was collected from an adult with diffuse large B cell lymphoma. The CDR3 region is CASSQSASGSSYNEQFF. CDR3 bases: TGCGCCAGCAGTCAATCGGCTAGCGGGAGCTCCTACAATGAGCAGTTCTTC.